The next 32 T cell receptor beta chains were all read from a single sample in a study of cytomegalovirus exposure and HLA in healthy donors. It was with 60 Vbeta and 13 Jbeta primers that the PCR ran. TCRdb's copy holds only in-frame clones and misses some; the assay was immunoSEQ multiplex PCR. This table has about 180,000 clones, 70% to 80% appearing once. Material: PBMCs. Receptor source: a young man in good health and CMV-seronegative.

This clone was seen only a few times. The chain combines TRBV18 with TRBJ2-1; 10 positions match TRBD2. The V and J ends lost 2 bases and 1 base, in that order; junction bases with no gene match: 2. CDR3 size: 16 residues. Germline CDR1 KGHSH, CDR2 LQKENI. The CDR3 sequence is CASSPRTSGSYNEQFF. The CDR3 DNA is TGTGCCAGCTCACCAAGGACTAGCGGATCCTACAATGAGCAGTTCTTC.

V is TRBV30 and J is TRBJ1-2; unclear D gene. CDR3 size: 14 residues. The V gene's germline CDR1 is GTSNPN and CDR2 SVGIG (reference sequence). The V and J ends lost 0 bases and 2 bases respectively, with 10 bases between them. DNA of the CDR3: TGTGCCTGGAGTGTACGTAGGAGGAACTATGGCTACACCTTC. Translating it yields CAWSVRRRNYGYTF.

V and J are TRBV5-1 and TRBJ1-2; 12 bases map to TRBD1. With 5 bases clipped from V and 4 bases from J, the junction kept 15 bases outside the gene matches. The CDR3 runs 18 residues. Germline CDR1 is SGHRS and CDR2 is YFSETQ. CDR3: CASSPNPGQGALGYGYTF. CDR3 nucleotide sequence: TGCGCCAGCAGTCCGAACCCGGGACAGGGGGCTCTCGGCTATGGCTACACCTTC.

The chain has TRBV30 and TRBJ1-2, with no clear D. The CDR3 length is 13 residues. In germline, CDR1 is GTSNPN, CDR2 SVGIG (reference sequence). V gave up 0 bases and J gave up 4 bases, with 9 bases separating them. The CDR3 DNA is TGTGCCTGGAGTGTTCTGGCTGTCTATGGCTACACCTTC. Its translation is CAWSVLAVYGYTF.

The CDR3, as DNA: TGTGCTAGTGGTTTGGTAAAGCCCTCACAGGCGAACAATCCATATAGCAATCAGCCCCAGCATTTT. Translating gives CASGLVKPSQANNPYSNQPQHF. The V call is TRBV12-5, the J call TRBJ1-5; possible D gene TRBD1, 5 bases. Germline values: CDR1 LGHNT, CDR2 FRNRAP. CDR3 length: 22 residues. Trimming removed 0 bases at V and 0 bases at J, with 27 bases between. The full variable domain, in which reference TRBV12-5 and TRBJ1-5 provide the parts outside the CDR3, is DARVTQTPRHKVTEMGQEVTMRCQPILGHNTVFWYRQTMMQGLELLAYFRNRAPLDDSGMPKDRFSAEMPDATLATLKIQPSEPRDSAVYFCASGLVKPSQANNPYSNQPQHFGDGTRLSIL.

This CDR3 reads CASSTRTGATYEQYF. CDR3 sequence (DNA): TGTGCCAGCAGCACCCGGACAGGGGCAACCTACGAGCAGTACTTC. V gene TRBV7-9 combines with J gene TRBJ2-7; 9 positions match TRBD1. From germline, CDR1 is SEHNR and CDR2 FQNEAQ (reference sequence). V shed 5 bases and J 2 bases; nucleotides not matched to a gene: 7. The CDR3 loop spans 15 amino acids.

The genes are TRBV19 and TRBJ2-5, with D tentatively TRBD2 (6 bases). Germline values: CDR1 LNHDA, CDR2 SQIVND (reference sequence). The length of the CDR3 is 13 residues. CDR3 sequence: CAAGRPSGETQYF. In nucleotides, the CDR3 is TGTGCGGCGGGGAGACCTAGTGGAGAGACCCAGTACTTC.

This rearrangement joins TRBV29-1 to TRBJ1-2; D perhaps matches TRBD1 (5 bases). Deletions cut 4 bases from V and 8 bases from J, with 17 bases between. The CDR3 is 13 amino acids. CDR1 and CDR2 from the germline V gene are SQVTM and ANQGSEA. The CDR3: CSVGGVQVGGYTF. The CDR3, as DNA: TGCAGCGTTGGGGGGGTGCAGGTCGGGGGCTACACCTTC.

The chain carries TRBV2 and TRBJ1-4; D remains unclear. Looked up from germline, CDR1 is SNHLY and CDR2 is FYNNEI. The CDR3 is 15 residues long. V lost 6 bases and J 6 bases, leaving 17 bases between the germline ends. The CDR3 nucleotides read TGTGCCAGCAGCGAAAGGTCGGGTCAGCATGAAAAACTGTTTTTT. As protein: CASSERSGQHEKLFF.

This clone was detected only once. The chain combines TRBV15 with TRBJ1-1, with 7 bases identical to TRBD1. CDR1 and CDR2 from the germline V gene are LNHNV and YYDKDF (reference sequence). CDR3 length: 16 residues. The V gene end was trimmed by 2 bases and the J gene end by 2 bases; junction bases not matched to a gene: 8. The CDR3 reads CATSRPADRVNTEAFF. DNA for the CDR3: TGTGCCACCAGCAGACCAGCCGACAGGGTCAACACTGAAGCTTTCTTT. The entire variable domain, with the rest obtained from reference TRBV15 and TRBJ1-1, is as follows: DAMVIQNPRYQVTQFGKPVTLSCSQTLNHNVMYWYQQKSSQAPKLLFHYYDKDFNNEADTPDNFQSRRPNTSFCFLDIRSPGLGDTAMYLCATSRPADRVNTEAFFGQGTRLTVV.

This CDR3 is CASSLGGRSYNEQFF. The CDR3 coding sequence is TGTGCCAGCAGCTTGGGCGGTCGCTCCTACAATGAGCAGTTCTTC. The rearrangement joins TRBV5-5 to TRBJ2-1; D remains unclear. V lost 0 bases, J lost 0 bases, and 7 bases lay in between. The CDR3 sequence is 15 residues long. Germline lookup yields CDR1 SGHKS and CDR2 YYEKEE (reference sequence).

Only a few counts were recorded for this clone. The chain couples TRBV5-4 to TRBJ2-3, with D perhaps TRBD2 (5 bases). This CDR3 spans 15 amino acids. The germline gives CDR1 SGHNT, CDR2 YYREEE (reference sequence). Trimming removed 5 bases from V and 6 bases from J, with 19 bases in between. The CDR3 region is CASRSMSASHDTQYF. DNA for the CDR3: TGTGCCAGCAGATCCATGTCGGCTAGCCATGATACGCAGTATTTT.

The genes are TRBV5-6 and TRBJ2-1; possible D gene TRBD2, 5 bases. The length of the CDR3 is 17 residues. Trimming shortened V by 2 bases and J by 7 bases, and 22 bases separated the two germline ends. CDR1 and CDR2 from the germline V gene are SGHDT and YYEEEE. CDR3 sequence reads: CASSLQSRVGPANEQFF. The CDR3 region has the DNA TGTGCCAGCAGCTTACAGTCGCGGGTGGGTCCCGCAAATGAGCAGTTCTTC. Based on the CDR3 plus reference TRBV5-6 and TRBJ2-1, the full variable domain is DAGVTQSPTHLIKTRGQQVTLRCSPKSGHDTVSWYQQALGQGPQFIFQYYEEEERQRGNFPDRFSGHQFPNYSSELNVNALLLGDSALYLCASSLQSRVGPANEQFFGPGTRLTVL.

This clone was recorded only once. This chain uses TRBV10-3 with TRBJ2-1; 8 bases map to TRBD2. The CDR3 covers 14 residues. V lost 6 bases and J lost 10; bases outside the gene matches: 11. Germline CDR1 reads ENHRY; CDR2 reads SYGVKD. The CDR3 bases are TGTGCCATCAGGGGTCGACCGGGACTAGGCGAGCAGTTCTTC. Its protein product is CAIRGRPGLGEQFF.

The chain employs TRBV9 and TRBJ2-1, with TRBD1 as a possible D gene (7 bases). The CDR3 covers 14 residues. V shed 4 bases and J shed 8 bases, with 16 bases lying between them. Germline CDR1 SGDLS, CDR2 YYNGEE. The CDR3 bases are TGTGCCAGCAGCTCCTCAGGGGGGCAGGATGAGCAGTTCTTC. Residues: CASSSSGGQDEQFF.

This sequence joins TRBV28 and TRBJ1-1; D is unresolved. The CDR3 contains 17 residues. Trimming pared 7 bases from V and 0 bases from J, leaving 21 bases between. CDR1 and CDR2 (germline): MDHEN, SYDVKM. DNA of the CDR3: TGTGCCAGCACTACCCTAACGGCGGTTCCCATGAACACTGAAGCTTTCTTT. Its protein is CASTTLTAVPMNTEAFF.

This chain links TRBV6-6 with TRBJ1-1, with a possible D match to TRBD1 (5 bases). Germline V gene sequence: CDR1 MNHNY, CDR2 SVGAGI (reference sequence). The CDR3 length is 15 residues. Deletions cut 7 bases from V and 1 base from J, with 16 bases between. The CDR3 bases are TGTGCCAGCACCCCCTCAGCAGGACAGAACACTGAAGCTTTCTTT. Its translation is CASTPSAGQNTEAFF.

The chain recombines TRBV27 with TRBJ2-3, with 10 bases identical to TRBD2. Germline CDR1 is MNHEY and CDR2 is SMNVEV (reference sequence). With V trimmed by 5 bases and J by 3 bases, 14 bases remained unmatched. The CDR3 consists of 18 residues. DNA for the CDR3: TGTGCCAGCAGTACGACACTCCCGGGACTAGCGAGGACAGATACGCAGTATTTT. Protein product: CASSTTLPGLARTDTQYF.

The CDR3 is CASSRTGGSEQFF. Here the CDR3 DNA reads TGTGCCAGTAGTCGGACAGGAGGGAGTGAGCAGTTCTTC. This rearrangement joins TRBV19 to TRBJ2-1; D may be TRBD1 (7 bases). V was pared by 5 bases and J by 9 bases, with 14 bases between. Germline V gives CDR1 LNHDA, CDR2 SQIVND (reference sequence). CDR3 length: 13 amino acids. The full variable domain, its missing parts supplied by reference TRBV19 and TRBJ2-1, is DGGITQSPKYLFRKEGQNVTLSCEQNLNHDAMYWYRQDPGQGLRLIYYSQIVNDFQKGDIAEGYSVSREKKESFPLTVTSAQKNPTAFYLCASSRTGGSEQFFGPGTRLTVL.

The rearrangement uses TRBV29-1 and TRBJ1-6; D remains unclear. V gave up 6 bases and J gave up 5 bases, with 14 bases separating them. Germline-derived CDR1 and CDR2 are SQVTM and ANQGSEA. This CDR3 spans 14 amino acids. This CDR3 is CSVPGRGDNSPLHF. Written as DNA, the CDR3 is TGCAGCGTCCCCGGACGGGGTGATAATTCACCCCTCCACTTT. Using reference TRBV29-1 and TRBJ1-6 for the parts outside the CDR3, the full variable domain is SAVISQKPSRDICQRGTSLTIQCQVDSQVTMMFWYRQQPGQSLTLIATANQGSEATYESGFVIDKFPISRPNLTFSTLTVSNMSPEDSSIYLCSVPGRGDNSPLHFGNGTRLTVT.

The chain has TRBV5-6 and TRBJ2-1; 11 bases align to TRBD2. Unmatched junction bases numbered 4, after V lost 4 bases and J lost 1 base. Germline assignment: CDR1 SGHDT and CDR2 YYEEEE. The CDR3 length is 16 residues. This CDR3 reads CASSLSGRASYNEQFF. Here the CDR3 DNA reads TGTGCCAGCAGCCTTAGCGGGAGGGCATCCTACAATGAGCAGTTCTTC.

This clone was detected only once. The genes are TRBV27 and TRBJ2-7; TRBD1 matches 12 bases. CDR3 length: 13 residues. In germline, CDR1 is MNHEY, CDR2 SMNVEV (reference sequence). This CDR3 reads CVTGQGASYEQYF. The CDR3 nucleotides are TGTGTCACGGGACAGGGGGCTTCGTACGAGCAGTACTTC.

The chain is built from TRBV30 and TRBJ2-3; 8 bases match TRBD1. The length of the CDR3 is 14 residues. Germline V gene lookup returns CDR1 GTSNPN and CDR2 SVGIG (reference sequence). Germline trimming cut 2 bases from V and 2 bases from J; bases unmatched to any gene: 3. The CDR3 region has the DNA TGTGCCTGGAGTAGGACAGGGATCACAGATACGCAGTATTTT. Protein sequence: CAWSRTGITDTQYF.

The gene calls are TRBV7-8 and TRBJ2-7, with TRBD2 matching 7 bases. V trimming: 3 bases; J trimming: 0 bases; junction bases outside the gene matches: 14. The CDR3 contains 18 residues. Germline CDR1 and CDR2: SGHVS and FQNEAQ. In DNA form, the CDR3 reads TGTGCCAGCAGCTTTCGGGAGGCCCTTGTACCAGTCTCCTACGAGCAGTACTTC. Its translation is CASSFREALVPVSYEQYF.

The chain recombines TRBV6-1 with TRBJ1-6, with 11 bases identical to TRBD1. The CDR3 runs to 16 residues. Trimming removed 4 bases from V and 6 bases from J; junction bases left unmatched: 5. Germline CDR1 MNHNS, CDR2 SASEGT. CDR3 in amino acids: CASSGGQGAGNSPLHF. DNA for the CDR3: TGTGCCAGCAGTGGCGGACAGGGGGCTGGTAATTCACCCCTCCACTTT.

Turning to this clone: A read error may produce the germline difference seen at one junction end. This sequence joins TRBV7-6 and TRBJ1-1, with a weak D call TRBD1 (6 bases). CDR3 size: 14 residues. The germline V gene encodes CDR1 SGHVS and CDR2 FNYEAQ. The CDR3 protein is CAGSSGRGSTEAFF. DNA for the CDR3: TGTGCCGGCAGCTCAGGCAGGGGTAGCACTGAAGCTTTCTTT.

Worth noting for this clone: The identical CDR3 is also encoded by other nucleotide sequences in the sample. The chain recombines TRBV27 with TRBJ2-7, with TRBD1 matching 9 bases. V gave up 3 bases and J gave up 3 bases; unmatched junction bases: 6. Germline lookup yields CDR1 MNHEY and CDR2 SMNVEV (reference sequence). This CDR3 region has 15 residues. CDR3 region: CASSLTGTGNYEQYF. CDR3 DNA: TGTGCCAGCAGTTTGACCGGGACAGGGAACTACGAGCAGTACTTC.

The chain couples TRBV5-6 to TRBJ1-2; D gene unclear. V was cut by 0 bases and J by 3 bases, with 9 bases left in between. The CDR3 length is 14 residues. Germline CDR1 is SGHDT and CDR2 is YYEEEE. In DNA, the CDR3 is TGTGCCAGCAGCTTGGGAGGCAGCTACTATGGCTACACCTTC. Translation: CASSLGGSYYGYTF.

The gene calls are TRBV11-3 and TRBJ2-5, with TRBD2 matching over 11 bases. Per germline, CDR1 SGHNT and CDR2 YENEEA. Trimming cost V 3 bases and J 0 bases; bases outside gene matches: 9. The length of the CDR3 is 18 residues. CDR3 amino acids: CASSFRRLAGPYQETQYF. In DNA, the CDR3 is TGTGCCAGCAGCTTTCGCCGACTAGCGGGACCCTACCAAGAGACCCAGTACTTC.

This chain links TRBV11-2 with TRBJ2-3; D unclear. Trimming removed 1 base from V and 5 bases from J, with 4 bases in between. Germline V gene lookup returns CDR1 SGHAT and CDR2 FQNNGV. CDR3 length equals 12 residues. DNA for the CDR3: TGTGCCAGCAGCTTAGGAGGAGATACGCAGTATTTT. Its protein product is CASSLGGDTQYF.

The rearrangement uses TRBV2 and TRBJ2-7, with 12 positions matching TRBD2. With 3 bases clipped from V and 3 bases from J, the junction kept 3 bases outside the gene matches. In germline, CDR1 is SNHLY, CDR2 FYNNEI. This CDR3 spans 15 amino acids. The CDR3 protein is CASSETTSGSYEQYF. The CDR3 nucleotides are TGTGCCAGCAGTGAGACGACTAGCGGGAGCTACGAGCAGTACTTC.

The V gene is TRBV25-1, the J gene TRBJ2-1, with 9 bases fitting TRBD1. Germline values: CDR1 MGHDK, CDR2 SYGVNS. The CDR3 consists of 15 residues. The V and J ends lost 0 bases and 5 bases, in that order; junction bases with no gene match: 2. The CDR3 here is CASSEYGTGNNEQFF. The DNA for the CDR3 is TGTGCCAGCAGTGAATATGGGACAGGGAACAATGAGCAGTTCTTC. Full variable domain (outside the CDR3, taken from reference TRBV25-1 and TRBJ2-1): EADIYQTPRYLVIGTGKKITLECSQTMGHDKMYWYQQDPGMELHLIHYSYGVNSTEKGDLSSESTVSRIRTEHFPLTLESARPSHTSQYLCASSEYGTGNNEQFFGPGTRLTVL.